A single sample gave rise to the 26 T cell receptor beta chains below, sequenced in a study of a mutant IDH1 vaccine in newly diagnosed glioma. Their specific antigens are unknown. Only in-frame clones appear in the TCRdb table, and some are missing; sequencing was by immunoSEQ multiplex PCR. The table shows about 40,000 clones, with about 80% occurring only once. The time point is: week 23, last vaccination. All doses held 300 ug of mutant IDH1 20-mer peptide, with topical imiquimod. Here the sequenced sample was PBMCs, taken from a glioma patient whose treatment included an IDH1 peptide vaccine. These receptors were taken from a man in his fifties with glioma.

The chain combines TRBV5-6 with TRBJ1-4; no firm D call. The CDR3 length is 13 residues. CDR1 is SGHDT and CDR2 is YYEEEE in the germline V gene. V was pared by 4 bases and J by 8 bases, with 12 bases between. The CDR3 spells CASSQLHVEKLFF. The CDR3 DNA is TGTGCCAGCAGCCAACTTCATGTGGAAAAACTGTTTTTT.

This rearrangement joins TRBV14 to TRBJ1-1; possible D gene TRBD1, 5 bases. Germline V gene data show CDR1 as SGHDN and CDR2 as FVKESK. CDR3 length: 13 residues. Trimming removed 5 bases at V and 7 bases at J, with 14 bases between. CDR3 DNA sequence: TGTGCCAGCAGCGTAACCAGGGTAGGTGAAGCTTTCTTT. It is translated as CASSVTRVGEAFF. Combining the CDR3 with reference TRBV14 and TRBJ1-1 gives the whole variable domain EAGVTQFPSHSVIEKGQTVTLRCDPISGHDNLYWYRRVMGKEIKFLLHFVKESKQDESGMPNNRFLAERTGGTYSTLKVQPAELEDSGVYFCASSVTRVGEAFFGQGTRLTVV.

CDR3 loop: CAYEGRYGEDTQYF. In nucleotides, the CDR3 is TGTGCCTATGAGGGTCGGTACGGGGAAGATACGCAGTATTTT. The chain couples TRBV30 to TRBJ2-3, with D perhaps TRBD2 (5 bases). V dropped 7 bases and J dropped 5 bases, with 19 bases sitting between them. The germline CDR1 and CDR2 sequences are GTSNPN and SVGIG (reference sequence). The CDR3 is made up of 14 amino acids.

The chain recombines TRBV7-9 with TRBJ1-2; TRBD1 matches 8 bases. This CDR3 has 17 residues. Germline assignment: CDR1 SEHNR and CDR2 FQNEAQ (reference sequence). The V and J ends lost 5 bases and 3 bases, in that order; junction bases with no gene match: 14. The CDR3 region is CASSHPDGQGVHYGYTF. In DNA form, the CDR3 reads TGTGCCAGCAGCCATCCTGACGGACAGGGTGTACACTATGGCTACACCTTC.

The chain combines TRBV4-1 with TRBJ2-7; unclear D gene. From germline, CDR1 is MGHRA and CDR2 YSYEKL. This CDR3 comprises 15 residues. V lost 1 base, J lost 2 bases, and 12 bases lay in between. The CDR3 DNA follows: TGCGCCAGCAGCCAAGCGAATACAGAAACCTACGAGCAGTACTTC. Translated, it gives CASSQANTETYEQYF.

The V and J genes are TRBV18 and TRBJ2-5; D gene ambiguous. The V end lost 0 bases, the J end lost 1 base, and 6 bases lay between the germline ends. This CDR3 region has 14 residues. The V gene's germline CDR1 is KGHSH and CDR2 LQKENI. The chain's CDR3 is CASSPPAFQETQYF. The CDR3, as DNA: TGTGCCAGCTCACCACCAGCTTTCCAAGAGACCCAGTACTTC.

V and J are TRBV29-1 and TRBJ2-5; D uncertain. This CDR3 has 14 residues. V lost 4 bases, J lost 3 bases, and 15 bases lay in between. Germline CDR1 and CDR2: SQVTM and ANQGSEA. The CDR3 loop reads CSVGTAGAKETQYF. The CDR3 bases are TGCAGCGTTGGTACCGCAGGAGCCAAAGAGACCCAGTACTTC.

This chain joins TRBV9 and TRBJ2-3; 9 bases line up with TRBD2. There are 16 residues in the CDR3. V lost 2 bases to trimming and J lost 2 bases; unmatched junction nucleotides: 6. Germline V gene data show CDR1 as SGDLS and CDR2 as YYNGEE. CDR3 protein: CASSVSSGAYTDTQYF. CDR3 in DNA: TGTGCCAGCAGCGTTTCTAGCGGGGCCTACACAGATACGCAGTATTTT.

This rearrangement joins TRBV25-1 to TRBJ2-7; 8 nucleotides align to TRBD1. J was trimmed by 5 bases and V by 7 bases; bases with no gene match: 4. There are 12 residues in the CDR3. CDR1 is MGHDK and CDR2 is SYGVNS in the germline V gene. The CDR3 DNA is TGTGCCAGCACCAGGGGGCGTAACGAGCAGTACTTC. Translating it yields CASTRGRNEQYF.

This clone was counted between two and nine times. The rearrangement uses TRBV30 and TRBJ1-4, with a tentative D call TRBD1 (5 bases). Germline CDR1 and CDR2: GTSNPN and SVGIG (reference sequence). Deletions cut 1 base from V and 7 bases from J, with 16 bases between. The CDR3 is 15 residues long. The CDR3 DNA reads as TGTGCCTGGAGTGCCCTCGGGGCAGGCGGTGAAAAACTGTTTTTT. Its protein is CAWSALGAGGEKLFF.

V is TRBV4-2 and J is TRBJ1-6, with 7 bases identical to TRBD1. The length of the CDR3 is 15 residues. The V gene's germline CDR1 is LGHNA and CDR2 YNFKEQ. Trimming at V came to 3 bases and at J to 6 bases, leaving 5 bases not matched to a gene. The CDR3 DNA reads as TGTGCCAGCAGCCATGGGGGACAGTTTAATTCACCCCTCCACTTT. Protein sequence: CASSHGGQFNSPLHF.

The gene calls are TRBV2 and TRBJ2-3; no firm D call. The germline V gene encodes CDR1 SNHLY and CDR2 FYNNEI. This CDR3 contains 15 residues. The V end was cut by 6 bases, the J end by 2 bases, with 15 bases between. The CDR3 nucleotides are TGTGCCAGCAGCGTGAGTCGGCTTGACACAGATACGCAGTATTTT. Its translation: CASSVSRLDTDTQYF. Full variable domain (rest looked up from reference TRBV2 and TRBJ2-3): EPEVTQTPSHQVTQMGQEVILRCVPISNHLYFYWYRQILGQKVEFLVSFYNNEISEKSEIFDDQFSVERPDGSNFTLKIRSTKLEDSAMYFCASSVSRLDTDTQYFGPGTRLTVL.

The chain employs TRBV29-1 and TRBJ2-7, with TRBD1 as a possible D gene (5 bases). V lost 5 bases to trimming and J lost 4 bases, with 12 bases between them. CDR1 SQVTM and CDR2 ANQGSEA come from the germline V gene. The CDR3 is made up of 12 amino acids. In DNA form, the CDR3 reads TGCAGCGTTTCTGACAGCCGTTACGAGCAGTACTTC. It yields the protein CSVSDSRYEQYF.

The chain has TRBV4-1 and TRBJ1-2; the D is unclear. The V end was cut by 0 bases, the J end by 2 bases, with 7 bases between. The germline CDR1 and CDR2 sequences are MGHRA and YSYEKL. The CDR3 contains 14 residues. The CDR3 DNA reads TGCGCCAGCAGCCAAGATCACGGAAACTATGGCTACACCTTC. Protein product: CASSQDHGNYGYTF.

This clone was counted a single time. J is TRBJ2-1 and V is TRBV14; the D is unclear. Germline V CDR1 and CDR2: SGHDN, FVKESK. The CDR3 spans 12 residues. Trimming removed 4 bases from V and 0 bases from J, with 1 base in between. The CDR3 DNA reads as TGTGCCAGCAGCCTCTCCTACAATGAGCAGTTCTTC. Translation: CASSLSYNEQFF.

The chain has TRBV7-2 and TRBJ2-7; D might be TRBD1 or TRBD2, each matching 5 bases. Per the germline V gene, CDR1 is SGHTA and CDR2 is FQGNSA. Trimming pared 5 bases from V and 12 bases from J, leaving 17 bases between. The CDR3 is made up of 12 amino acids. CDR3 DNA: TGTGCCAGCAGCGGAAGGGGACCCTGGTGGTACTTC. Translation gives CASSGRGPWWYF.

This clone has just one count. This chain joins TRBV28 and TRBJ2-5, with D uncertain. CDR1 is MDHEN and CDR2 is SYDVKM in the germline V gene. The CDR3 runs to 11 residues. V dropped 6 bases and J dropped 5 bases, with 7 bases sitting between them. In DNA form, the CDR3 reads TGTGCCAGCAGGCTTCGGGAGACCCAGTACTTC. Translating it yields CASRLRETQYF.

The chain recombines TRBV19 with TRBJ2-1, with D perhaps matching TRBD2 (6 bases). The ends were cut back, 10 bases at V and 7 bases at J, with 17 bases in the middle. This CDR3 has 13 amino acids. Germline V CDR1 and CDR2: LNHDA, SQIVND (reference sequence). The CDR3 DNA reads TGTGCCACCAATGGGAGGACTCAGAATGAGCAGTTCTTC. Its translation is CATNGRTQNEQFF.

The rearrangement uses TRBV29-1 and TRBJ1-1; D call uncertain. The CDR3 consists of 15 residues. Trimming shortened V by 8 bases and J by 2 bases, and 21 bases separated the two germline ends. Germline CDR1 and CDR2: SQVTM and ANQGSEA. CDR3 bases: TGCAGCTCAACTCGACCAGGAGACCTTAACACTGAAGCTTTCTTT. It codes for CSSTRPGDLNTEAFF.

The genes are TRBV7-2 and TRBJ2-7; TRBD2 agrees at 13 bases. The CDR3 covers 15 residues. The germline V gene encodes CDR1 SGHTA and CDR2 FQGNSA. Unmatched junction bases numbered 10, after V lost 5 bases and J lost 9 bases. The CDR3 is CASSPPGLAGLVQYF. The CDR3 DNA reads TGTGCCAGCAGCCCACCGGGACTAGCGGGGTTGGTGCAGTACTTC.

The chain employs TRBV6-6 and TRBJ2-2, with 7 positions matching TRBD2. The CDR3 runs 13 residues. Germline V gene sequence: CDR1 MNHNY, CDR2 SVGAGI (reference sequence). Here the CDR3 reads CAAGGTNTGELFF. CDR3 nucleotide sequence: TGTGCAGCCGGGGGGACGAACACCGGGGAGCTGTTTTTT.

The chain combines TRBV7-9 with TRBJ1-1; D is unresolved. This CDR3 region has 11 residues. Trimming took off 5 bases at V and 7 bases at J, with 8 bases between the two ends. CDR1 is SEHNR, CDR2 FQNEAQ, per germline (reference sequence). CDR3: CASSPAIEAFF. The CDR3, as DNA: TGTGCCAGCAGCCCGGCCATTGAAGCTTTCTTT.

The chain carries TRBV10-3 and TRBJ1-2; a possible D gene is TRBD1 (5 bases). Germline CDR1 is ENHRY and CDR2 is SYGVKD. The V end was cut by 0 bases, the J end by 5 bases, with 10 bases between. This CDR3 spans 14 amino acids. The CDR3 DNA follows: TGTGCCATCAGTGAGTCGCAGGGTCCTTATGGCTACACCTTC. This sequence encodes CAISESQGPYGYTF.

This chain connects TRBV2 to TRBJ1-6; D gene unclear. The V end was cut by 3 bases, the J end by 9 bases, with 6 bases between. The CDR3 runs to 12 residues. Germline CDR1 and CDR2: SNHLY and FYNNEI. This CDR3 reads CASSDGVSPLHF. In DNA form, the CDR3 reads TGTGCCAGCAGTGATGGGGTTTCACCCCTCCACTTT. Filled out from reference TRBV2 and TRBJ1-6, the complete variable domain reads EPEVTQTPSHQVTQMGQEVILRCVPISNHLYFYWYRQILGQKVEFLVSFYNNEISEKSEIFDDQFSVERPDGSNFTLKIRSTKLEDSAMYFCASSDGVSPLHFGNGTRLTVT.

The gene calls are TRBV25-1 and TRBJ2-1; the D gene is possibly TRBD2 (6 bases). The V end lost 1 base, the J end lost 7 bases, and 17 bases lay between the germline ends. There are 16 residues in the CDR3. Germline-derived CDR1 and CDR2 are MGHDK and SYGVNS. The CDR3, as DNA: TGTGCCAGCAGTGAATGGAGAGGGACTGGACCGAATGAGCAGTTCTTC. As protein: CASSEWRGTGPNEQFF. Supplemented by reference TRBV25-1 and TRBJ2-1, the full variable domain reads EADIYQTPRYLVIGTGKKITLECSQTMGHDKMYWYQQDPGMELHLIHYSYGVNSTEKGDLSSESTVSRIRTEHFPLTLESARPSHTSQYLCASSEWRGTGPNEQFFGPGTRLTVL.

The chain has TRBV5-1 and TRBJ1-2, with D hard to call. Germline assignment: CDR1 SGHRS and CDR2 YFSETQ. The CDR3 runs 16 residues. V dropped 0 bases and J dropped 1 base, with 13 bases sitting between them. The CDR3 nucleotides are TGCGCCAGCAGCTTGGGTACGGTAACTCGTAACTATGGCTACACCTTC. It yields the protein CASSLGTVTRNYGYTF. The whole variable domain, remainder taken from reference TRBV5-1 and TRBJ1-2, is KAGVTQTPRYLIKTRGQQVTLSCSPISGHRSVSWYQQTPGQGLQFLFEYFSETQRNKGNFPGRFSGRQFSNSRSEMNVSTLELGDSALYLCASSLGTVTRNYGYTFGSGTRLTVV.